These T cell receptor beta chains were read from a single sample in a study of blood T cells in healthy people across ages. One entry per CDR3 protein, called by TCRdb with MiXCR from the 5' RACE reads. Found here are around 940,000 distinct CDR3 sequences, just over 50% of them singletons; the top ten hold about 20%. The sample taken for sequencing was blood. These receptors all stem from a woman aged 60 to 75 in good health. Both conserved end residues are part of each CDR3. A D gene is named only where the DNA matches it firmly. Size is omitted from some rows. Given values are once, few, many or a class for expanded clones.

abundance,d_gene,j_gene,v_gene,CDR3nt,CDR3aa
few,TRBD2,TRBJ2-7,TRBV10-3,TGTGCCATCAGGCGGGAGTCCCTCTACGAGCAGTACTTC,CAIRRESLYEQYF
.,.,TRBJ2-5,TRBV5-1,TGCGCCAGCAGCTTGTCGGTTGAAGAGGCCCAGTACTTC,CASSLSVEEAQYF
.,TRBD1,TRBJ1-6,TRBV9,TGTGCCAGCAGCGGGACAGGGAATTCACCCCTCCACTTT,CASSGTGNSPLHF
.,TRBD2,TRBJ2-1,TRBV29-1,TGCAGCGTTGAAGATAGGGCTAGCGGGAGGGCAGGGGAGCAGTTCTTC,CSVEDRASGRAGEQFF
.,TRBD1,TRBJ2-3,TRBV7-9,TGTGCCAGCAGCTCCGACAGGGGGTTGGATACGCAGTATTTT,CASSSDRGLDTQYF
.,.,TRBJ1-4,TRBV5-6,TGTGCCAGCAGCTTGAAGTCATCGGGGTGGGCTAATGAAAAACTGTTTTTT,CASSLKSSGWANEKLFF
.,.,TRBJ2-7,TRBV28,TGTGCCAGCAGTTTATCCCTCTCGGGATTCGGGTACTTC,CASSLSLSGFGYF
once,TRBD2,TRBJ2-2,TRBV2,TGTGCCAGAACCGGGACTAGCGGGAGGGCTGGTACCGGGGAGCTGTTTTTT,CARTGTSGRAGTGELFF
.,.,TRBJ1-5,TRBV4-2,TGTGCCAGCAGCCAGGGAGGACAGTTTCGAGGTCAGCCCCAGCATTTT,CASSQGGQFRGQPQHF
few,.,TRBJ2-3,TRBV11-2,TGTGCCAGCAGCTTAGAAGGAAAATCGACAGATACGCAGTATTTT,CASSLEGKSTDTQYF
.,TRBD1,TRBJ2-5,TRBV15,TGTGCCACCAGCAGCAGGGGGCTGAAAGAGACCCAGTACTTC,CATSSRGLKETQYF
.,.,TRBJ1-6,TRBV6-2/TRBV6-3,TGTGCCAGCACGCGGACTGGGAGTTCACCCCTCCACTTT,CASTRTGSSPLHF
.,.,TRBJ2-1,TRBV4-1,TGCGCCAGCAGCCAAGTCCCTCTGCCTCTCAATGAGCAGTTCTTC,CASSQVPLPLNEQFF
.,.,TRBJ2-5,TRBV9,TGTGCCAGCAGCCCAAGTAGAGAGAGTAGCGGAAACCAAGAGACCCAGTACTTC,CASSPSRESSGNQETQYF
few,.,TRBJ2-7,TRBV11-2,TGTGCCAGCAGCTTAAGACCACTCTACGAGCAGTACTTC,CASSLRPLYEQYF
.,.,TRBJ2-1,TRBV20-1,TGCGGTGCTAGAGAATGGTGGGGTGAGCAGTTCTTC,CGAREWWGEQFF
many,.,TRBJ2-5,TRBV29-1,TGCAGCGCCAAAGGGTACAGTTCAGGAGAGACCCAGTACTTC,CSAKGYSSGETQYF
few,TRBD2,TRBJ2-4,TRBV4-1,TGCGCCAGCAGCCTCGAGACTAGCGGGAGTAGGGAGCAGTACTTC,CASSLETSGSREQYF
.,TRBD2,TRBJ2-7,TRBV2,TGTGCCAGCAGTGAAGTTGGGGGGGGTTTTTACGAGCAGTACTTC,CASSEVGGGFYEQYF
.,.,TRBJ2-7,TRBV28,TGTGCCAGCAGTTTGGTTAGTCAGGGAGGTCCATACGAGCAGTACTTC,CASSLVSQGGPYEQYF
.,.,TRBJ2-1,TRBV27,TGTGCCAGCAGTTTCGGGATCCCCTCCTACAATGAGCAGTTCTTC,CASSFGIPSYNEQFF
few,TRBD2,TRBJ2-5,TRBV4-1,TGCGCCAGCAGCCAAGTTCAGGTAGCGGGAGGGCCGGGTGAGCAGTACTTC,CASSQVQVAGGPGEQYF
few,.,TRBJ2-1,TRBV29-1,TGCAGCGTTGGTCAAGCAAATGAGCAGTTCTTC,CSVGQANEQFF
.,.,TRBJ2-1,TRBV27,TGTGCCAGCACCCTAACCACAGGGCCCCACAATGAGCAGTTCTTC,CASTLTTGPHNEQFF
.,.,TRBJ2-5,TRBV10-3,TGTGCCATCGGTGCGGGAAACCAAGAGACCCAGTACTTC,CAIGAGNQETQYF
.,TRBD1,TRBJ2-3,TRBV5-6,TGTGCCAGCAGCTCACTGGGACAGACAACAGATACGCAGTATTTT,CASSSLGQTTDTQYF
.,.,TRBJ2-2,TRBV20-1,TGCAGTGCTAGTGTGGAAGCCACCGGGGAGCTGTTTTTT,CSASVEATGELFF